This T cell receptor (beta chain) was identified during a study of Ad26.COV2.S vaccination and SARS-CoV-2 variants. As for the study in general: Donor got 5x10^10 or 1x10^11 viral particles of Ad26.COV2.S. Study-level findings and limits: Whether participants received vaccine or placebo, their non-spike TCR breadth was similar.

Stated treatment: about 20 received Ad26.COV2.S at low or high dose, single or two shots; roughly five received placebo; per-sample allocation not given. Samples analyzed were those drawn on day 63 after the first vaccine or placebo injection. An Ad26 vector expressing Wuhan-strain SARS-CoV-2 spike constituted the vaccine. V lost 5 bases to trimming and J lost 9 bases; unmatched junction nucleotides: 5. Germline loops: CDR1 SGDLS, CDR2 YYNGEE. The CDR3 totals 13 residues. In the case of this clone: Its antigen is currently unknown.

Produced via immunoSEQ multiplex PCR; TCRdb's table is partial and in-frame only. The data contain a few hundred thousand clones, about 80% of them singletons. The clonotype was recovered from a person aged 18-60 years who received the Ad26.COV2.S COVID-19 vaccine or a placebo. The V call is TRBV9, the J call TRBJ1-6, with 7 nucleotides matching TRBD1. The sample consisted of peripheral blood, taken in a trial of Ad26.COV2.S vaccine versus placebo. The CDR3 DNA follows: TGTGCCAGCAGTCAGGGGGTGACTTCACCCCTCCACTTT. Protein product: CASSQGVTSPLHF.